The 20 T cell receptor beta chains in this list originate from one sample, sequenced in a study of CD8 T cells in ankylosing spondylitis. TCRdb called the 5' RACE reads again in MiXCR, with one record for every CDR3 protein. The sample holds 350,000 to 450,000 distinct CDR3 sequences, approximately 22% seen once. Sample: blood, either unsorted or a sorted T cell fraction (not recorded which). The receptors come from a male donor with ankylosing spondylitis or in good health (not recorded which).

The rearrangement links TRBV27 to TRBJ2-3; 9 bases align to TRBD2. CDR1 and CDR2 from the germline V gene are MNHEY and SMNVEV (reference sequence). The CDR3 sequence is 15 residues long. V lost 2 bases to trimming and J lost 4 bases; unmatched junction nucleotides: 4. In DNA form, the CDR3 reads TGTGCCAGCAGTTTACTAGCGGGGTGGGCAGATACGCAGTATTTT. This encodes CASSLLAGWADTQYF.

The rearrangement links TRBV12-3 or TRBV12-4 to TRBJ2-7; D is perhaps TRBD2 (6 bases). V lost 3 bases and J lost 3, with 12 bases in between. There are 14 residues in the CDR3. CDR3 amino acids: CASSLSGEFYEQYF. The DNA for the CDR3 is TGTGCCAGCAGTTTGTCGGGGGAGTTCTACGAGCAGTACTTC.

The chain carries TRBV7-9 and TRBJ2-7, with a tentative D call TRBD2 (5 bases). CDR1 is SEHNR, CDR2 FQNEAQ, per germline (reference sequence). This CDR3 has 13 residues. V was trimmed by 5 bases and J by 4 bases, leaving 12 bases between them. The CDR3 DNA reads as TGTGCCAGCAGCGAGAGGGTATCATACGAGCAGTACTTC. Protein: CASSERVSYEQYF.

This clonotype has a single count. The rearrangement links TRBV20-1 to TRBJ1-4; no firm D call. CDR1 DFQATT and CDR2 SNEGSKA come from the germline V gene (reference sequence). This CDR3 has 14 amino acids. The germline V and J ends were trimmed by 4 bases and 2 bases, with 11 bases remaining between them. The CDR3 nucleotides read TGCAGTGCTATAGACGGAGTGACTAATGAAAAACTGTTTTTT. Translating gives CSAIDGVTNEKLFF.

The sample holds a few counts of this clonotype. V usage is TRBV9 and J usage is TRBJ2-3; TRBD2 aligns across 11 bases. CDR3 length: 17 residues. Germline V lookup: CDR1 SGDLS, CDR2 YYNGEE. J lost 5 bases, V lost 3 bases, and 11 bases had no gene match. CDR3 sequence (DNA): TGTGCCAGCAGCGCGAGAAGGGAACTAGCGGGGGAAGATACGCAGTATTTT. Its translation: CASSARRELAGEDTQYF. Drawing the rest from reference TRBV9 and TRBJ2-3, the complete variable domain is DSGVTQTPKHLITATGQRVTLRCSPRSGDLSVYWYQQSLDQGLQFLIQYYNGEERAKGNILERFSAQQFPDLHSELNLSSLELGDSALYFCASSARRELAGEDTQYFGPGTRLTVL.

The gene calls are TRBV3-1 and TRBJ2-6, with no clear D. V shed 0 bases and J shed 2 bases, with 11 bases lying between them. Germline CDR1 is LGHDT and CDR2 is YNNKEL (reference sequence). The CDR3 has 17 residues. CDR3 bases: TGTGCCAGCAGCCAAGAAAAAGACAAGACTGGGGCCAACGTCCTGACTTTC. Translating it yields CASSQEKDKTGANVLTF.

This clonotype has a handful of counts. The chain recombines TRBV28 with TRBJ2-7; D assignment may be TRBD1 or TRBD2 (5 bases each). Trimming removed 8 bases from V and 0 bases from J, with 17 bases in between. Per germline, CDR1 MDHEN and CDR2 SYDVKM. The CDR3 runs 15 residues. CDR3 region: CASRGMGDYSYEQYF. CDR3 DNA: TGTGCCAGCCGTGGGATGGGGGATTACTCCTACGAGCAGTACTTC.

This clonotype showed up many times. This sequence joins TRBV12-3 or TRBV12-4 and TRBJ2-5; D uncertain. The CDR3 runs to 13 residues. The ends were cut back, 1 base at V and 1 base at J, with 4 bases in the middle. CDR3 region: CASSLVLQETQYF. The CDR3 region has the DNA TGTGCCAGCAGTTTAGTTCTCCAAGAGACCCAGTACTTC.

To note about this clonotype: The junction and the germline gene differ at one end; a read error may be behind it. The chain has TRBV5-6 and TRBJ2-1; 8 bases align to TRBD1. CDR3 size: 14 residues. CDR1 is SGHDT and CDR2 is YYEEEE in the germline V gene. DNA of the CDR3: TGTGCCAGCAGTTTGGACAGGGTGGGGAATGAGCAGTTCTTC. It yields the protein CASSLDRVGNEQFF.

The table lists this clonotype with a few counts. This rearrangement joins TRBV7-8 to TRBJ1-2; D gene unclear. CDR1 is SGHVS and CDR2 is FQNEAQ in the germline V gene. V lost 4 bases and J 10 bases, leaving 13 bases between the germline ends. The length of the CDR3 is 12 residues. Here the CDR3 reads CASSWAAVDYTF. Written as DNA, the CDR3 is TGTGCCAGCAGCTGGGCGGCGGTCGACTACACCTTC.

The chain couples TRBV6-5 to TRBJ2-3, with unresolved D. Trimming removed 2 bases from V and 6 bases from J, with 12 bases in between. The CDR3 covers 14 residues. Germline V gives CDR1 MNHEY, CDR2 SVGAGI. The CDR3 nucleotides read TGTGCCAGCAGTTACGGGCAGTTGGCGGATACGCAGTATTTT. Its translation is CASSYGQLADTQYF.

The chain uses TRBV2 and TRBJ2-7, with 9 bases matching TRBD1. Per the germline V gene, CDR1 is SNHLY and CDR2 is FYNNEI. V shed 5 bases, J shed 0 bases, and the junction held 14 bases outside the gene matches. The CDR3 length is 18 residues. CDR3 loop: CASSSHGTGPAYSYEQYF. The CDR3 coding sequence is TGTGCCAGCAGTTCTCATGGGACAGGGCCCGCGTACTCCTACGAGCAGTACTTC.

The V call is TRBV4-1, the J call TRBJ2-3; D gene unclear. Germline V CDR1 and CDR2: MGHRA, YSYEKL. The CDR3 is made up of 13 amino acids. The V and J ends lost 0 bases and 4 bases respectively, with 5 bases between them. CDR3 in amino acids: CASSQDPPDTQYF. The CDR3 bases are TGCGCCAGCAGCCAAGATCCCCCAGATACGCAGTATTTT.

The chain employs TRBV2 and TRBJ2-1; D unresolved. The germline V and J ends were trimmed by 7 bases and 3 bases, with 4 bases remaining between them. The CDR3 contains 11 residues. Germline V gives CDR1 SNHLY, CDR2 FYNNEI. CDR3 residues: CASMNYNEQFF. The DNA for the CDR3 is TGTGCCAGCATGAACTACAATGAGCAGTTCTTC.

J is TRBJ2-7 and V is TRBV2; no firm D call. The CDR3 sequence is 12 residues long. The germline gives CDR1 SNHLY, CDR2 FYNNEI. Trimming cost V 4 bases and J 5 bases, with 9 bases left between them. The CDR3 loop is CASSVGRNEQYF. CDR3 in DNA: TGTGCCAGCAGTGTCGGGCGGAACGAGCAGTACTTC.

The sample holds a few counts of this clonotype. The chain couples TRBV29-1 to TRBJ2-7; D perhaps matches TRBD1 (6 bases). Trimming stripped 0 bases from V and 1 base from J, with 7 bases between. Germline V gene data show CDR1 as SQVTM and CDR2 as ANQGSEA. The CDR3 contains 13 residues. CDR3 nucleotides: TGCAGCGTTGAAGACGGACAGTCCTACGAGCAGTACTTC. Its protein is CSVEDGQSYEQYF.

The chain has TRBV2 and TRBJ2-2; 9 bases are shared with TRBD1. The CDR3 spans 17 residues. The junction had 11 bases not matched to a gene; V was cut back by 6 bases and J by 3 bases. Germline loops: CDR1 SNHLY, CDR2 FYNNEI. DNA of the CDR3: TGTGCCAGCAGGACACTACAGGGGGCCCCCCACACCGGGGAGCTGTTTTTT. It is translated as CASRTLQGAPHTGELFF.

This chain joins TRBV5-1 and TRBJ1-1; unclear D gene. The germline V and J ends were trimmed by 1 base and 7 bases, with 8 bases remaining between them. The V gene's germline CDR1 is SGHRS and CDR2 YFSETQ. The CDR3 contains 12 residues. The CDR3 loop reads CASSLIVGEAFF. CDR3 bases: TGCGCCAGCAGCTTGATCGTGGGTGAAGCTTTCTTT.

This clonotype has a handful of counts. The chain has TRBV4-1 and TRBJ2-3; D is undetermined. V was trimmed by 1 base and J by 3 bases, leaving 11 bases between them. In germline, CDR1 is MGHRA, CDR2 YSYEKL. The CDR3 has 15 residues. CDR3 sequence (DNA): TGCGCCAGCAGCCAAGCGATGGTCCCGACAGATACGCAGTATTTT. Amino acids: CASSQAMVPTDTQYF.

This rearrangement joins TRBV6-4 to TRBJ2-2; D uncertain. The V gene lost 6 bases and the J gene lost 6 bases, with 14 bases spanning the gap. The CDR3 runs to 14 residues. CDR1 is MRHNA, CDR2 SNTAGT, per germline. The CDR3 loop is CASSASLGSGELFF. The CDR3 nucleotides are TGTGCCAGCAGCGCGAGTCTCGGGTCCGGGGAGCTGTTTTTT.